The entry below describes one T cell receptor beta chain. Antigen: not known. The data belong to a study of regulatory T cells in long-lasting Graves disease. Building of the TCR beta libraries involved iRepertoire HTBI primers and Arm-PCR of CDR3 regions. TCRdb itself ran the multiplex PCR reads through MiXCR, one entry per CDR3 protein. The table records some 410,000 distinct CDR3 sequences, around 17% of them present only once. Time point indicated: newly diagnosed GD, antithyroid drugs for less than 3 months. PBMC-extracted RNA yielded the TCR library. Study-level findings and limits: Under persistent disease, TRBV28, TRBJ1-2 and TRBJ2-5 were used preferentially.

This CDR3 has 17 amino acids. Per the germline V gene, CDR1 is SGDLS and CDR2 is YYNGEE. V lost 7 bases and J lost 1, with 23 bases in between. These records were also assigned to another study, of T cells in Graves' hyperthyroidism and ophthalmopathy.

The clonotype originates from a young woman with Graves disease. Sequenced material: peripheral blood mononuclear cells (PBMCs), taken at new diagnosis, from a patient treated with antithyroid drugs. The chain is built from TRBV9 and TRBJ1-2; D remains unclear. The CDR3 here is CASLAFKTGPLNYGYTF. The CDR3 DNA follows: TGTGCCAGCCTCGCCTTCAAAACCGGGCCCCTTAACTATGGCTACACCTTC.